This T cell receptor beta chain is from a study of low-dose radiotherapy and immunotherapy resistance in tumors (dated by TCRdb to 2021 to 2024). Regarding the research as a whole: Cohort 1 received 0.5 Gy per fraction every 2 weeks, with a prescribed total PTV dose of 6.5 Gy. The translational analysis covered eight patients: three from the first dose cohort and the first five from the second dose cohort. TCRalpha and TCRbeta libraries were deep-sequenced on an Illumina MiniSeq instrument. First-strand cDNA was synthesized with Superscript III and a set of TRAV- and TRBV-specific primers, covering both TCRalpha and TCRbeta chains. For Cohort 2, the dose was 1 Gy per fraction given every two weeks, adding up to 13 Gy in total across 26 weeks. Starting on cycle 1 day 1, patients took 300 mg of aspirin by mouth once daily for four cycles. Intravenous cyclophosphamide at 200 mg/m2 was administered every two weeks, one day ahead of each radiation and immunotherapy administration. Patients were given nivolumab as a 240 mg flat dose every two weeks and ipilimumab at 1 mg/kg every six weeks, with both drugs delivered intravenously. The trial did not randomize participants into treatment groups.

The sample's time point, from its label and the paper: before trial treatment. Donors were enrolled in RACIN, a single-arm phase I dose-escalation trial combining nivolumab, ipilimumab, aspirin, low-dose cyclophosphamide and low-dose radiotherapy. To be eligible, a patient needed to have an advanced solid tumor that was TIL-negative. This clonotype was observed many times. There is no known antigen for this receptor. Per-nucleotide qualities are absent, and no much larger clonotype sits a single base away. Data came from an Illumina MiniSeq. TCRs were amplified for approximately 20 PCR cycles with Phusion, using a constant-region primer paired with the adapter attached to the V primers. Amplification of the isolated mRNA was done with the MessageAmp II aRNA Amplification Kit, which involved a roughly 15-hour in vitro transcription at 37 degrees C. The Dynabeads mRNA DIRECT Purification Kit was used to isolate the mRNA for TCR sequencing. Indexed Illumina adapters were added in a second roughly 23-cycle Phusion PCR, and the resulting products were purified with AMPure XP beads. From the authors' description of their analysis: Using custom Perl scripts, TCR sequences that encoded the same protein were pooled, out-of-frame sequences were dropped, and the abundance of each clonotype was calculated. Any TCR sequence backed by just one read was left out of the analysis. The metrics used to describe the repertoires included Shannon entropy, Gini index, clonality, richness, and the frequency of TCRs shared between repertoires. TCRdb reanalyzed the raw reads on its own, using fastp at Q25 for trimming and MiXCR for clone calling, and kept in-frame beta chains. CDR3 protein duplicates are merged, each entry listing the most common genes and DNA. The V and J calls and clone size come from TCRdb's table, not from the authors' own analysis. Recorded for this sample are tens of thousands of distinct CDR3 sequences; roughly 10% of them occurred a single time. The leading ten clones occupy approximately 6% of the sample.

The germline V gene (reference sequence) gives CDR1 as LNHDA and CDR2 as SQIVND. The CDR3 runs 14 residues from the cysteine to the phenylalanine. This entry keeps only the CDR3 DNA: 42 bases, framed from base 1. Compared with germline, V lacks 7 bases and J lacks 8 bases; bases without a gene match: 12. The sequence came from a female donor with ovarian cancer. Sequenced here: PBMCs, sampled before treatment. The chain is assembled from TRBV19 and TRBJ1-2, with 8 middle bases fitting TRBD1. The nucleotide sequence is given as TGTGCCAGTAACCAGGGTCAGGGGGCAGGAGGCTACACCTTC. It codes for CASNQGQGAGGYTF. The full variable domain, with segments outside the CDR3 supplied by the reference TRBV19 and TRBJ1-2 proteins, appears as DGGITQSPKYLFRKEGQNVTLSCEQNLNHDAMYWYRQDPGQGLRLIYYSQIVNDFQKGDIAEGYSVSREKKESFPLTVTSAQKNPTAFYLCASNQGQGAGGYTFGSGTRLTVV.